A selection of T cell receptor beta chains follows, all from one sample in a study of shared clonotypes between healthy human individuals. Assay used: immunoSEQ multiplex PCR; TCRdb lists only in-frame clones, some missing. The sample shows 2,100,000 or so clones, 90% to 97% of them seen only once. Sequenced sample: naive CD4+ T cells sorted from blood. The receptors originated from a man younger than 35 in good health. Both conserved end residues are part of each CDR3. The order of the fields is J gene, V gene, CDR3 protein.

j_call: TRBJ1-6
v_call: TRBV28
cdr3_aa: CASSLSRRGSLHF

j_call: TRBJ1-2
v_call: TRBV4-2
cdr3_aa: CASSRTGEDGYTF

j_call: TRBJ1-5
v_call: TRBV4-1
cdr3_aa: CASSQVTRDWTGSFYSNQPQHF

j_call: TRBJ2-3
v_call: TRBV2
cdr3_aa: CASSPLGGGADTQYF

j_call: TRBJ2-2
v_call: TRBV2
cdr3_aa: CASSPLTDTGELFF

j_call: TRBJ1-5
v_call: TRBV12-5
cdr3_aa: CASALRGGASNQPQHF

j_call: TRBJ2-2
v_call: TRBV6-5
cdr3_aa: CASSSPTGRGTGELFF

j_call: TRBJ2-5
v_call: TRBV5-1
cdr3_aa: CASSLGGNGVETQYF

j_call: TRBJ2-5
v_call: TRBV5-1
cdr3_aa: CASSLEYGSWETQYF

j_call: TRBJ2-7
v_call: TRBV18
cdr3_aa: CASSPGQAEFEQYF

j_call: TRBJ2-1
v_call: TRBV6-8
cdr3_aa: CASSYGLAGPHEQFF

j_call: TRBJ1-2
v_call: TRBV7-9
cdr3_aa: CASSFGGDDGYTF

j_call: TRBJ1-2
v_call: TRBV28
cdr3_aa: CATSLGGNYGYTF

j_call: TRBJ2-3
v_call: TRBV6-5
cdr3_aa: CASSFGLAGVTDTQYF

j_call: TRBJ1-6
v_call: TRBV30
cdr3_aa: CASRGGTYNSPLHF

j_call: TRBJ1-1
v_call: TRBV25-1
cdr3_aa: CASSEAGNTEAFF

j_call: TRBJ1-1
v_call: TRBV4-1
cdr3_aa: CASSRAEGVNTEAFF

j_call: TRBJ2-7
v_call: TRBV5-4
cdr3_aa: CASTPAQGGSYEQYF

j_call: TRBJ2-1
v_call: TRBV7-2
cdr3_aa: CASSMNRRVNEQFF

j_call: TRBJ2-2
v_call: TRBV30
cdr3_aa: CAWSQGVNTGELFF

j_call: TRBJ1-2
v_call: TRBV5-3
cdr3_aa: CARSTGRDYGYTF

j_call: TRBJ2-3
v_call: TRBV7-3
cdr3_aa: CASSRGGASTDTQYF

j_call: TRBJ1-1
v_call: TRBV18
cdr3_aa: CASSPQMTGSKATEAFF

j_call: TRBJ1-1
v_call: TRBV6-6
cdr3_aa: CASSFAGRGDTEAFF

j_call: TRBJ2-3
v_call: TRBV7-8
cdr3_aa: CASSPPGLRTDTQYF

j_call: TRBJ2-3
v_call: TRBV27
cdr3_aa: CASSTYSTDTQYF

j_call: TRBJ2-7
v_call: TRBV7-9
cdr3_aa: CASSTRTGPYEQYF

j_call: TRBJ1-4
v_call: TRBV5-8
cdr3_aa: CASSLIHKLGATNEKLFF

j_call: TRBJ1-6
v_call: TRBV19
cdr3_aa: CASSMGTGSPLHF

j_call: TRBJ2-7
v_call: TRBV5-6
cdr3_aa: CASSLQYEQYF

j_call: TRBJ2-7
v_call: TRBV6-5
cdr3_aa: CASSSPLAGVREQYF

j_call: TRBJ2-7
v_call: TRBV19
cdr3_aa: CASSIGWAPSSYEQYF

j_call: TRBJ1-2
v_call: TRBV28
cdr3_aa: CASSHPSGDYGYTF

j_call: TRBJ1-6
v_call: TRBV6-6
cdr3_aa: CASSYSPTETNSPLHF

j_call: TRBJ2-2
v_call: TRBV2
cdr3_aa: CASSLGQGNTGELFF

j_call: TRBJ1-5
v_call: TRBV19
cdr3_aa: CASSTGDFSNQPQHF

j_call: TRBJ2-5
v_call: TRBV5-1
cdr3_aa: CASSLARGTYEETQYF

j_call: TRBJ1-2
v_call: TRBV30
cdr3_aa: CAWSVGGGYTF

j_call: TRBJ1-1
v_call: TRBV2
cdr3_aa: CASSDGLTSMNTEAFF

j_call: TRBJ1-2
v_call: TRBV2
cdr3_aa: CARLTGFGYTF

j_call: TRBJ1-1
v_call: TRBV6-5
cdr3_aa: CASRRDTEAFF

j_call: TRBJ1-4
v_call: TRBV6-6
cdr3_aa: CASSYTGQLEKLFF

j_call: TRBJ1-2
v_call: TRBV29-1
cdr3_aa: CSVEAQDGYTF

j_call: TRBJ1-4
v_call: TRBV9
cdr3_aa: CASGRAAANEKLFF

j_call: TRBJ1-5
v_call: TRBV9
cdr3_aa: CASSDSGQVYQPQHF

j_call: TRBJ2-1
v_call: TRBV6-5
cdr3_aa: CASSSMFGEQFF

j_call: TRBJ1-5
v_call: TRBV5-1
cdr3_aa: CASSLGVGSNQPQHF

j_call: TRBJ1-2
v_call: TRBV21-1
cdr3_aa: CASSKVGTGSAYGYTF

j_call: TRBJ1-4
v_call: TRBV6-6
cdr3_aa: CASSYSGTREKLFF

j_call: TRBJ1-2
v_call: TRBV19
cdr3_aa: CASSIGANYGYTF

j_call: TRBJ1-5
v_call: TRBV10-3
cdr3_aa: CAISANSNQPQHF

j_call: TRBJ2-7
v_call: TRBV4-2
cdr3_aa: CASSQAWAGEATYEQYF

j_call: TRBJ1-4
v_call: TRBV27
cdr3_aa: CASSLGRWEKLFF